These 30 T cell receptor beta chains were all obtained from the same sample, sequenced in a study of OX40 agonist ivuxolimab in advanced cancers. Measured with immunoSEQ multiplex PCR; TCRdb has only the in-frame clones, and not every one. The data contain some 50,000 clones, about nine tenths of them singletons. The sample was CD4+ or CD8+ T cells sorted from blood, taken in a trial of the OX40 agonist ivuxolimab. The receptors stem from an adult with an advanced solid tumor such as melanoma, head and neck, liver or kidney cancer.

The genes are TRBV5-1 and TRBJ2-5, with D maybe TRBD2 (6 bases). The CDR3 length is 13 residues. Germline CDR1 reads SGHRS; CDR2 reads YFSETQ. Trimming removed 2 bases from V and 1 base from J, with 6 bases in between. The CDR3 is CASSLLAQETQYF. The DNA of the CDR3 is TGCGCCAGCAGCTTACTAGCCCAAGAGACCCAGTACTTC.

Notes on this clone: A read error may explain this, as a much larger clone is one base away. The CDR3 spells CSARDPYEQYF. For the CDR3, the DNA is TGCAGTGCTAGAGATCCCTACGAGCAGTACTTC. The chain carries TRBV20-1 and TRBJ2-7; D gene unclear. The V gene lost 0 bases and the J gene lost 2 bases, with 2 bases spanning the gap. Germline values: CDR1 DFQATT, CDR2 SNEGSKA (reference sequence). CDR3 length equals 11 residues.

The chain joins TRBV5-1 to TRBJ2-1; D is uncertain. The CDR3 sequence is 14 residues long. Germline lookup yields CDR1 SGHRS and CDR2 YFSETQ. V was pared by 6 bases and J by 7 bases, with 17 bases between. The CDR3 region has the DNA TGCGCCAGCATGCGAGAGAGTAGTTGGAATGAGCAGTTCTTC. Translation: CASMRESSWNEQFF.

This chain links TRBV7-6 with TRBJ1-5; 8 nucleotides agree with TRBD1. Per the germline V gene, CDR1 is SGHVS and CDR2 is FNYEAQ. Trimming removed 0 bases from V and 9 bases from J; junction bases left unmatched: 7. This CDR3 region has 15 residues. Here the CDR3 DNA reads TGTGCCAGCAGCTTAGCTGGACAGGGCGAGGGGCCCCAGCATTTT. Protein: CASSLAGQGEGPQHF.

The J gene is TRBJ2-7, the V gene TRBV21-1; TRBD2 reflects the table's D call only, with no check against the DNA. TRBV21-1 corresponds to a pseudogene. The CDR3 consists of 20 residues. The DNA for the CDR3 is TGTGCCAGCAGCAAAGCTCCCGGAACTAGCGGGACAACCTGCCCCTACGAGCAGTACTTC. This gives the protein CASSKAPGTSGTTCPYEQYF.

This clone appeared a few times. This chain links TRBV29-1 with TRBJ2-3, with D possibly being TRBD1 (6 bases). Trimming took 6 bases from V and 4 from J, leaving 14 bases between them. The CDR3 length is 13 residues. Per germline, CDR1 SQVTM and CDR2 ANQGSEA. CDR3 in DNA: TGCAGCGTCTGGGCAGGGGCCGCAGATACGCAGTATTTT. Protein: CSVWAGAADTQYF.

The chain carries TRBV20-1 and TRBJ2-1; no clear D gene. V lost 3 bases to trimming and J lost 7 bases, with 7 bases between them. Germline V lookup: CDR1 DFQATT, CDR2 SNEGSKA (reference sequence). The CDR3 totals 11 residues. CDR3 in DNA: TGCAGTGCTAGCCCCGTGAATGAGCAGTTCTTC. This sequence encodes CSASPVNEQFF.

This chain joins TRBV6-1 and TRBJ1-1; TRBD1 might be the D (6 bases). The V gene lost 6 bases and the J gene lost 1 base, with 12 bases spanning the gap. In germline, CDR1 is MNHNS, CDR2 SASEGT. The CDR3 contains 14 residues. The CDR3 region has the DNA TGTGCCAGCAGGAAACCGGGACAGAACACTGAAGCTTTCTTT. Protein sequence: CASRKPGQNTEAFF.

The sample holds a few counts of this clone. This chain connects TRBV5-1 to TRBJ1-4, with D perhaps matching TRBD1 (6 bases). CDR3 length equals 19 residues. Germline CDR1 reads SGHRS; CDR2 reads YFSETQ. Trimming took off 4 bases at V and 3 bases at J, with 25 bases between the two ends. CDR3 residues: CASSTNGGARPPANEKLFF. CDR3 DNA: TGCGCCAGCAGCACTAATGGGGGCGCAAGGCCTCCAGCTAATGAAAAACTGTTTTTT.

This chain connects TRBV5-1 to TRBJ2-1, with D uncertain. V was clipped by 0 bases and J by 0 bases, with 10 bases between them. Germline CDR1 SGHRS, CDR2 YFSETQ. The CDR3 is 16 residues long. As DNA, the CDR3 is TGCGCCAGCAGCTTGGACGGTCGGAGCTCCTACAATGAGCAGTTCTTC. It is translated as CASSLDGRSSYNEQFF.

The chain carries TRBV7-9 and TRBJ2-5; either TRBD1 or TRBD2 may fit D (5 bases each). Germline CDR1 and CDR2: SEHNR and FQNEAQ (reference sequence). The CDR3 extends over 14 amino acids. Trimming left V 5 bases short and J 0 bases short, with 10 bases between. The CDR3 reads CASSRGGHQETQYF. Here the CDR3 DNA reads TGTGCCAGCAGCAGGGGCGGGCACCAAGAGACCCAGTACTTC.

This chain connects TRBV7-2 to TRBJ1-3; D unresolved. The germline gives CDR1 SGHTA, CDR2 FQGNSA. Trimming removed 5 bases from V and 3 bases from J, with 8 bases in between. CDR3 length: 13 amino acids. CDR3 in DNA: TGTGCCAGCAGCCGGACGGATGGAAACACCATATATTTT. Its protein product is CASSRTDGNTIYF.

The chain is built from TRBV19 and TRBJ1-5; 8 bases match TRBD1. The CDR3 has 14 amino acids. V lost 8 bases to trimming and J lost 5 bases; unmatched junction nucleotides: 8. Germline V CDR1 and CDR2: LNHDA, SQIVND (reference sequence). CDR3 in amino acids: CASQDRGRYQPQHF. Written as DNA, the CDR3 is TGTGCCAGTCAAGACAGGGGAAGATATCAGCCCCAGCATTTT.

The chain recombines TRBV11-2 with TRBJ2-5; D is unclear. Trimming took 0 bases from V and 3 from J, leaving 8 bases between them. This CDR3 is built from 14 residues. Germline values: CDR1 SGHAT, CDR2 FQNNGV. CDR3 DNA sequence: TGTGCCAGCAGCTTAGATCAGGCAAAAGAGACCCAGTACTTC. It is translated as CASSLDQAKETQYF.

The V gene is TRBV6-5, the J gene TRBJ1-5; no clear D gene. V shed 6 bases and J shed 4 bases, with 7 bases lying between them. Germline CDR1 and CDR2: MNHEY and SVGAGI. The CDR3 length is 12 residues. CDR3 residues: CASSPPNQPQHF. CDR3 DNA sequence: TGTGCCAGCAGCCCGCCGAATCAGCCCCAGCATTTT.

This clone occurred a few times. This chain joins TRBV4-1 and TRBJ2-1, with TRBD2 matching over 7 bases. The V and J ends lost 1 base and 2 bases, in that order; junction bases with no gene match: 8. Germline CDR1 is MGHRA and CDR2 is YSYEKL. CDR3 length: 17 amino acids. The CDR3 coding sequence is TGCGCCAGCAGCCAAGGTTCTGGGAGGGCCCCCTACAATGAGCAGTTCTTC. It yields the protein CASSQGSGRAPYNEQFF.

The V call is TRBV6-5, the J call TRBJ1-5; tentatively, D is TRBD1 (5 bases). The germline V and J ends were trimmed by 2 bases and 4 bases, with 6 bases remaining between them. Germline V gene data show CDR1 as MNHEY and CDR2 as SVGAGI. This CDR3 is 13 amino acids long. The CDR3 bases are TGTGCCAGCAGTTACAAGGGGAATCAGCCCCAGCATTTT. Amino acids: CASSYKGNQPQHF.

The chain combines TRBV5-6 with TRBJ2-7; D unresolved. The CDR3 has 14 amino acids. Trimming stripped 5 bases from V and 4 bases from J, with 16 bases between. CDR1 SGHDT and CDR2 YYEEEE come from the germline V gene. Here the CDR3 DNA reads TGTGCCAGCAGTAGGCCCCCCGAGATTTACGAGCAGTACGTC. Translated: CASSRPPEIYEQYV.

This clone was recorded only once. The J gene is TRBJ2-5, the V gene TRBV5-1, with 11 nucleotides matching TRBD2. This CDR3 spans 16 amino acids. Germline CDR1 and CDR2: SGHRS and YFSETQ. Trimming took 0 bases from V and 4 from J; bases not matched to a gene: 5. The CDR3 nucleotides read TGCGCCAGCAGCTTGGCAGTAGCGGGAGGGCCAGAGACCCAGTACTTC. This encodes CASSLAVAGGPETQYF.

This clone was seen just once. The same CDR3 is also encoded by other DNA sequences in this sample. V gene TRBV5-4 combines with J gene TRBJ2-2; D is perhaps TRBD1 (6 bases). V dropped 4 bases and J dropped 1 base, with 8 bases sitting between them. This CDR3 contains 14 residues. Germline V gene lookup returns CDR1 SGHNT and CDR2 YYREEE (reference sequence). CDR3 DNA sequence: TGTGCCAGCAGCCTGGACAGGAACACCGGGGAGCTGTTTTTT. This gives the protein CASSLDRNTGELFF.

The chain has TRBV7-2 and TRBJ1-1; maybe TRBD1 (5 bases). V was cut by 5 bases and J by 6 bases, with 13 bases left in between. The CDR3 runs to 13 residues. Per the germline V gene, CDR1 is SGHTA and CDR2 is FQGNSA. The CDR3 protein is CASSPRVVAEAFF. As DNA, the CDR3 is TGTGCCAGCAGCCCCAGGGTGGTCGCTGAAGCTTTCTTT.

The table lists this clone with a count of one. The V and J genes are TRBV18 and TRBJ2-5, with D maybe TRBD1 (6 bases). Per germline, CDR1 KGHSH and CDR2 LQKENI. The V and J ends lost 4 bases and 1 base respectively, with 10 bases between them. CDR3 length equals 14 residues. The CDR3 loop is CASSQQTGQETQYF. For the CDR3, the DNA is TGTGCCAGCTCACAACAGACAGGCCAAGAGACCCAGTACTTC.

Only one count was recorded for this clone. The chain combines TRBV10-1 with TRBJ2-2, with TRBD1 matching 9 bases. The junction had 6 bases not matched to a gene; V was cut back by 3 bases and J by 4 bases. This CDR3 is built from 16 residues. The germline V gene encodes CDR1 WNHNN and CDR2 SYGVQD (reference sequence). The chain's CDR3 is CASSDPGQGGTGELFF. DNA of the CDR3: TGCGCCAGCAGTGATCCGGGACAGGGTGGCACCGGGGAGCTGTTTTTT.

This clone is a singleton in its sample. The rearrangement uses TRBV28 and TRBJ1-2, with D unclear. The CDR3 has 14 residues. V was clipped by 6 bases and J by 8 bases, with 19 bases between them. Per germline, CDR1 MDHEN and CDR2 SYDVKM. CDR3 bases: TGTGCCAGCAGGACCCTGGTCGGGATTGGAGGCTACACCTTC. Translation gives CASRTLVGIGGYTF.

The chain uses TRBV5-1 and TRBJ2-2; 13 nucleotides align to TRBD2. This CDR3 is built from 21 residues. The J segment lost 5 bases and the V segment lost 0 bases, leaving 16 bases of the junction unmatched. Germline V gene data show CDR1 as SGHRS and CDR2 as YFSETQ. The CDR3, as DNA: TGCGCCAGCAGCTTGGCTCAGCTGACTAGCGGGAGGTTTACGGGAACCGGGGAGCTGTTTTTT. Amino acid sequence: CASSLAQLTSGRFTGTGELFF.

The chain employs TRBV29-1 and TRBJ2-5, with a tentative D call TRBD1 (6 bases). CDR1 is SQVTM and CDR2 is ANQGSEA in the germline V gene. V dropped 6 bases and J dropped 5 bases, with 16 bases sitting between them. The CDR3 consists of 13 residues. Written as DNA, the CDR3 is TGCAGCGTATTAGGAACTGACAGGGAGACCCAGTACTTC. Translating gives CSVLGTDRETQYF.

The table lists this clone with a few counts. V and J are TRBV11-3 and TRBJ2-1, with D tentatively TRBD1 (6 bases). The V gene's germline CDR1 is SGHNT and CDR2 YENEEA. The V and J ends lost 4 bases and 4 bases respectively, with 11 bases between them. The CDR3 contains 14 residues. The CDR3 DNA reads TGTGCCAGCAGCTACCGGGACACTTACAATGAGCAGTTCTTC. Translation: CASSYRDTYNEQFF.

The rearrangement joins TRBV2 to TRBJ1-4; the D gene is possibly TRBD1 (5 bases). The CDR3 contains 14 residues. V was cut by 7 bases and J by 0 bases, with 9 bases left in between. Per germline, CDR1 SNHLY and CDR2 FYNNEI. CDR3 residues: CASKGGATNEKLFF. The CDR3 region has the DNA TGTGCCAGCAAGGGAGGGGCAACTAATGAAAAACTGTTTTTT.

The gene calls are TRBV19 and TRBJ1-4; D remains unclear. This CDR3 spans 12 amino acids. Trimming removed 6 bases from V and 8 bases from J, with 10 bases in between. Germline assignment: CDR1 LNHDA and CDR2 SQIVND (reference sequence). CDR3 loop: CASSRVDEKLFF. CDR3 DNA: TGTGCCAGTAGCCGCGTAGACGAAAAACTGTTTTTT.

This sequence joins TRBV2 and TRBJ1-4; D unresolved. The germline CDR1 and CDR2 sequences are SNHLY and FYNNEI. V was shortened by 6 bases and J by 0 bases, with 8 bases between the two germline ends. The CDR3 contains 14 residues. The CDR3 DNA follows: TGTGCCAGCAGACAGCTTGCAACTAATGAAAAACTGTTTTTT. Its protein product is CASRQLATNEKLFF. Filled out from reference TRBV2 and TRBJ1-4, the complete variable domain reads EPEVTQTPSHQVTQMGQEVILRCVPISNHLYFYWYRQILGQKVEFLVSFYNNEISEKSEIFDDQFSVERPDGSNFTLKIRSTKLEDSAMYFCASRQLATNEKLFFGSGTQLSVL.